The 3 T cell receptor beta chains below were found in one sample sequenced in a study of T cell clonality in common variable immunodeficiency. The data were produced by immunoSEQ multiplex PCR, yet TCRdb's version contains in-frame clones alone and is incomplete. The sample includes around 81,000 clones, none of them occurring once. The source material was peripheral blood mononuclear cells. Every receptor here comes from a person aged 18-70 years in good health.

This clone has a handful of counts. The sequence runs out 3 residues before the end of the CDR3; the remainder is reconstructed from the germline J gene. The chain joins TRBV20-1 to TRBJ2-7, with 8 bases fitting TRBD2. In germline, CDR1 is DFQATT, CDR2 SNEGSKA (reference sequence). The CDR3 loop spans 13 amino acids. V was pared by 7 bases and J by 3 bases, with 8 bases of the junction left unmatched. The CDR3 loop is CSVPGRGSYEQYF. Partial CDR3 DNA: TGCAGTGTCCCCGGGAGGGGTAGCTACGAG.

The sample holds many counts of this clone. The read terminates 3 residues ahead of where the CDR3 ends, so the germline J gene completes it. The V and J genes are TRBV7-9 and TRBJ2-1; no firm D call. Deletions cut 5 bases from V and 3 bases from J, with 8 bases between. Germline V lookup: CDR1 SEHNR, CDR2 FQNEAQ (reference sequence). The CDR3 loop spans 13 amino acids. The CDR3 loop reads CASSNRGYNEQFF. Incomplete CDR3 DNA: TGTGCCAGCAGCAATCGAGGCTACAATGAG.

This clone was counted many times. The read ends 3 residues shy of where the CDR3 ends; the end is completed using the germline J gene. This chain links TRBV7-8 with TRBJ1-2; a possible D gene is TRBD1 (6 bases). Germline CDR1 SGHVS, CDR2 FQNEAQ. V lost 5 bases to trimming and J lost 2 bases, with 24 bases between them. CDR3 length: 18 amino acids. The DNA read from the CDR3 is TGTGCCAGCAGCGTCGAACAGAGAAACAGGGTGGAAAACTATGGC. This encodes CASSVEQRNRVENYG. The CDR3 as a whole reads CASSVEQRNRVENYGYTF.